These T cell receptor beta chains were read from a single sample in a study of technical replicates of blood from a few donors. Measured with immunoSEQ multiplex PCR; TCRdb has only the in-frame clones, and not every one. The sample records over 70,000 clones, about 96% being singletons. Specimen: T cells isolated from PBMCs. The receptors come from a human donor in good health. CDR3s include the opening cysteine and the closing phenylalanine or tryptophan. The D gene is left open where the match is weak. Size tells how often a clone was seen (once, few, many) or the class of an expanded clone, and some rows leave it out.

d_call: NA; j_call: TRBJ1-1; clone_size: NA; v_call: TRBV2; cdr3_aa: CASSAFDRNTEAFF; cdr3_nt: TGTGCCAGCAGTGCCTTTGACAGGAACACTGAAGCTTTCTTT
d_call: TRBD2; j_call: TRBJ2-5; clone_size: NA; v_call: TRBV28; cdr3_aa: CASSTGGGEETQYF; cdr3_nt: TGTGCCAGCAGTACCGGGGGGGGAGAAGAGACCCAGTACTTC
d_call: NA; j_call: TRBJ2-1; clone_size: NA; v_call: TRBV2; cdr3_aa: CASSRTTLKNEQFF; cdr3_nt: TGTGCCAGCAGTCGGACAACTCTTAAGAATGAGCAGTTCTTC
d_call: TRBD2; j_call: TRBJ2-7; clone_size: NA; v_call: TRBV2; cdr3_aa: CASRSSGGNYEQYF; cdr3_nt: TGTGCCAGCAGATCGAGCGGGGGGAATTACGAGCAGTACTTC
d_call: NA; j_call: TRBJ2-1; clone_size: few; v_call: TRBV6-1; cdr3_aa: CASSQMRRGNEQFF; cdr3_nt: TGTGCCAGTTCCCAGATGAGGCGGGGCAATGAGCAGTTCTTC
d_call: TRBD2; j_call: TRBJ2-7; clone_size: NA; v_call: TRBV11-2; cdr3_aa: CASSTTSGSYEQYF; cdr3_nt: TGTGCCAGCAGCACGACTAGCGGTTCCTACGAGCAGTACTTC
d_call: NA; j_call: TRBJ1-1; clone_size: NA; v_call: TRBV20-1; cdr3_aa: CSAEEDTEAFF; cdr3_nt: TGCAGTGCCGAAGAGGACACTGAAGCTTTCTTT
d_call: NA; j_call: TRBJ1-2; clone_size: once; v_call: TRBV6-6; cdr3_aa: CASSLYQGNDYGYTF; cdr3_nt: TGTGCCAGCAGTTTATACCAGGGGAACGACTATGGCTACACCTTC
d_call: NA; j_call: TRBJ2-6; clone_size: NA; v_call: TRBV30; cdr3_aa: CAWSVLAGRSGANVLTF; cdr3_nt: TGTGCCTGGAGTGTACTGGCGGGGCGTTCTGGGGCCAACGTCCTGACTTTC
d_call: TRBD1; j_call: TRBJ2-7; clone_size: NA; v_call: TRBV27; cdr3_aa: CASSLGPGTATYEQYF; cdr3_nt: TGTGCCAGCAGTTTAGGTCCAGGGACAGCTACCTACGAGCAGTACTTC
d_call: NA; j_call: TRBJ2-7; clone_size: NA; v_call: TRBV7-2; cdr3_aa: CASSSGHLAEQYF; cdr3_nt: TGTGCCAGCAGCTCGGGACATCTAGCCGAGCAGTACTTC
d_call: TRBD1; j_call: TRBJ2-3; clone_size: NA; v_call: TRBV5-1; cdr3_aa: CASTQGFLSTDTQYF; cdr3_nt: TGCGCCAGCACACAGGGGTTCTTGAGCACAGATACGCAGTATTTT
d_call: TRBD1; j_call: TRBJ1-3; clone_size: NA; v_call: TRBV25-1; cdr3_aa: CASSEYPGQGLSGNTIYF; cdr3_nt: TGTGCCAGCAGTGAATATCCGGGACAGGGTTTATCGGGAAACACCATATATTTT
d_call: NA; j_call: TRBJ1-5; clone_size: NA; v_call: TRBV28; cdr3_aa: CASSLGGGNQPQHF; cdr3_nt: TGTGCCAGCAGTTTAGGAGGGGGCAATCAGCCCCAGCATTTT
d_call: NA; j_call: TRBJ2-2; clone_size: NA; v_call: TRBV9; cdr3_aa: CASSPLGGNTGELFF; cdr3_nt: TGTGCCAGCAGCCCTCTCGGCGGAAACACCGGGGAGCTGTTTTTT
d_call: TRBD1; j_call: TRBJ2-7; clone_size: NA; v_call: TRBV6-6; cdr3_aa: CASRPGQGTYEQYF; cdr3_nt: TGTGCCAGCAGACCGGGACAGGGTACCTACGAGCAGTACTTC
d_call: NA; j_call: TRBJ1-1; clone_size: NA; v_call: TRBV5-1; cdr3_aa: CASSWGTPSEAFF; cdr3_nt: TGCGCCAGCAGCTGGGGGACACCCTCAGAAGCTTTCTTT
d_call: NA; j_call: TRBJ2-2; clone_size: NA; v_call: TRBV18; cdr3_aa: CASSPPPRGGELFF; cdr3_nt: TGTGCCAGCTCACCACCTCCGCGGGGCGGGGAGCTGTTTTTT
d_call: NA; j_call: TRBJ1-4; clone_size: NA; v_call: TRBV6-5; cdr3_aa: CASSYHSATNEKLFF; cdr3_nt: TGTGCCAGCAGTTACCACAGTGCAACTAATGAAAAACTGTTTTTT
d_call: TRBD2; j_call: TRBJ2-3; clone_size: NA; v_call: TRBV30; cdr3_aa: CAWSVGLAAEDTQYF; cdr3_nt: TGTGCCTGGAGTGTAGGCCTAGCGGCTGAGGATACGCAGTATTTT
d_call: TRBD2; j_call: TRBJ2-1; clone_size: NA; v_call: TRBV9; cdr3_aa: CASSGPGTSGGGLDNEQFF; cdr3_nt: TGTGCCAGCAGCGGTCCCGGGACTAGCGGGGGTGGGTTAGACAATGAGCAGTTCTTC
d_call: NA; j_call: TRBJ1-2; clone_size: NA; v_call: TRBV2; cdr3_aa: CATLAGARVYGYTF; cdr3_nt: TGTGCCACCCTAGCAGGGGCGCGGGTCTATGGCTACACCTTC
d_call: NA; j_call: TRBJ1-1; clone_size: NA; v_call: TRBV4-1; cdr3_aa: CASSHLTEAFF; cdr3_nt: TGCGCCAGCAGCCACCTGACAGAAGCTTTCTTT
d_call: TRBD2; j_call: TRBJ2-2; clone_size: NA; v_call: TRBV30; cdr3_aa: CAWSGGITGELFF; cdr3_nt: TGTGCCTGGTCCGGGGGGATCACCGGGGAGCTGTTTTTT
d_call: NA; j_call: TRBJ1-2; clone_size: once; v_call: TRBV2; cdr3_aa: CARGDTNYGYTF; cdr3_nt: TGTGCCCGAGGGGACACGAACTATGGCTACACCTTC
d_call: TRBD2; j_call: TRBJ2-1; clone_size: NA; v_call: TRBV7-9; cdr3_aa: CASSLAGRLAGAEQFF; cdr3_nt: TGTGCCAGCAGCTTAGCCGGGCGACTAGCGGGAGCTGAGCAGTTCTTC
d_call: NA; j_call: TRBJ1-1; clone_size: NA; v_call: TRBV6-5; cdr3_aa: CASFQAPRNTEAFF; cdr3_nt: TGTGCCAGCTTCCAGGCCCCCCGAAACACTGAAGCTTTCTTT
d_call: NA; j_call: TRBJ2-5; clone_size: NA; v_call: TRBV5-6; cdr3_aa: CASSPPWQGTETQYF; cdr3_nt: TGTGCCAGCAGCCCCCCTTGGCAGGGGACGGAGACCCAGTACTTC
d_call: TRBD1; j_call: TRBJ1-1; clone_size: NA; v_call: TRBV4-1; cdr3_aa: CASADLLTGSSEAFF; cdr3_nt: TGCGCCAGCGCCGACCTTCTGACAGGGTCTTCTGAAGCTTTCTTT
d_call: TRBD1; j_call: TRBJ1-1; clone_size: NA; v_call: TRBV5-1; cdr3_aa: CASSTQGARTEAFF; cdr3_nt: TGCGCCAGCAGCACACAGGGGGCGCGCACTGAAGCTTTCTTT
d_call: NA; j_call: TRBJ1-1; clone_size: NA; v_call: TRBV28; cdr3_aa: CASSLEGEAFF; cdr3_nt: TGTGCCAGCAGTTTGGAGGGGGAAGCTTTCTTT
d_call: TRBD1; j_call: TRBJ1-1; clone_size: NA; v_call: TRBV5-6; cdr3_aa: CASSPTGQGVRGEAFF; cdr3_nt: TGTGCCAGCAGCCCTACAGGACAGGGTGTGCGCGGGGAAGCTTTCTTT
d_call: NA; j_call: TRBJ2-7; clone_size: NA; v_call: TRBV28; cdr3_aa: CASSSSSWEATYEQYF; cdr3_nt: TGTGCCAGCAGCTCATCTTCGTGGGAGGCCACCTACGAGCAGTACTTC
d_call: TRBD2; j_call: TRBJ2-1; clone_size: NA; v_call: TRBV12-5; cdr3_aa: CASGLGLAVYDEQFF; cdr3_nt: TGTGCTAGTGGTTTGGGACTAGCGGTCTACGATGAGCAGTTCTTC
d_call: TRBD2; j_call: TRBJ2-2; clone_size: NA; v_call: TRBV2; cdr3_aa: CASMREGTGELFF; cdr3_nt: TGTGCCAGCATGCGGGAGGGTACCGGGGAGCTGTTTTTT
d_call: NA; j_call: TRBJ1-1; clone_size: NA; v_call: TRBV6-5; cdr3_aa: CASSYSQGLNTEAFF; cdr3_nt: TGTGCCAGCAGTTACAGCCAGGGGCTGAACACTGAAGCTTTCTTT
d_call: NA; j_call: TRBJ2-1; clone_size: NA; v_call: TRBV6-5; cdr3_aa: CASRSKRLSYNEQFF; cdr3_nt: TGTGCCAGCAGATCGAAGAGGCTCTCCTACAATGAGCAGTTCTTC
d_call: NA; j_call: TRBJ2-5; clone_size: NA; v_call: TRBV7-2; cdr3_aa: CASSPRARAGSVETQYF; cdr3_nt: TGTGCCAGCAGCCCAAGAGCCCGGGCAGGGTCAGTGGAGACCCAGTACTTC
d_call: TRBD1; j_call: TRBJ1-2; clone_size: NA; v_call: TRBV19; cdr3_aa: CASSLDRGSGIANYGYTF; cdr3_nt: TGTGCCAGTAGTCTTGACAGGGGTTCGGGGATAGCTAACTATGGCTACACCTTC
d_call: TRBD1; j_call: TRBJ1-1; clone_size: NA; v_call: TRBV27; cdr3_aa: CASSVTGGYNTEAFF; cdr3_nt: TGTGCCAGCAGTGTAACAGGGGGCTACAACACTGAAGCTTTCTTT